The source of this TCR beta chain is a study of blood T cell repertoires in COVID-19. Study-level background: Acute-phase and convalescent COVID-19 samples originated in the United States, Italy and Spain.

Original processing methods: Estimates of nucleated cell counts were drawn from the amplification of reference gene primers. Assay: immunoSEQ multiplex PCR; the TCRdb copy retains only in-frame clones and omits some. V, J and clone size were drawn from that table, and D and trimming were deduced from the DNA. Of about 210,000 clones in the sample, 80% to 90% were seen once. Participants were aged roughly 18 to 90 years, lived in under 25 US areas, and enrolled virtually. Participants' own reports of clinical history determined their cohort assignment. The sample taken for sequencing was PBMCs or T cells enriched from blood (not recorded which). The receptor comes from a man in his thirties or forties who had recovered from COVID-19.

The CDR3 DNA reads TGTGCCAGCAGCGTAGGATGGAGCACTGAAGCTTTCTTT. Amino acid sequence: CASSVGWSTEAFF. V is TRBV9 and J is TRBJ1-1, with D hard to call. The CDR3 extends over 13 amino acids. In germline, CDR1 is SGDLS, CDR2 YYNGEE. With 0 bases removed from V and 4 bases from J, the gap between germline ends came to 7 bases.